This TCR beta chain originates from a study of control samples from healthy donors and cancer patients. This table comes from immunoSEQ multiplex PCR, and its TCRdb copy is limited to in-frame clones, with some not included. The table includes fewer than 95,000 clones, more than 75% detected once. The V end was cut by 1 base, the J end by 5 bases, with 8 bases between. Germline V gene sequence: CDR1 MGHRA, CDR2 YSYEKL. The CDR3 runs to 14 residues. This chain connects TRBV4-1 to TRBJ2-2, with D possibly being TRBD2 (6 bases). The sample taken for sequencing was blood. This TCR came from a woman aged 40 to 50 in good health. DNA for the CDR3: TGCGCCAGCAGCCAAGTACTAGCTACCGGGGAGCTGTTTTTT. Its translation: CASSQVLATGELFF.